Reported below is one TCR beta chain. Its antigen target is currently unknown. There are no base qualities to consult, and no much larger clone falls within one base. This sample was included in a study of blood T cell repertoires in COVID-19 (dated by TCRdb to 2020 to 2021). As for the study more broadly: The collaborator samples originated in the United States, Italy and Spain and spanned the acute and convalescent phases of COVID-19. The material from the prospective study consisted of cDNA or gDNA derived from T cells, B-cell-depleted T cells, or PBMCs. The dataset comprised deeply sampled blood TCRbeta repertoires from subjects exposed to, actively infected with, or recovered from COVID-19. The repertoires were released in a freely available public database intended as a resource for research on the immune response to SARS-CoV-2. The samples were drawn from the first 160 participants of the ongoing ImmuneRACE study and from roughly 1,300 subjects provided by 6 global collaborators. Nearly every sample came with metadata listing a de-identified subject ID, COVID-19 status, age in years and sex. HLA class I and class II types, where available, came from metadata supplied by the sample provider rather than from assay-based typing.

The collaborating institutions used their own protocols to collect whole blood in K2EDTA tubes. For TCRbeta analysis, collaborators shipped samples in one of three forms: frozen whole blood, isolated PBMCs, or DNA extracted from either of those sample types. The research as a whole found: The amount of clinical and demographic metadata varied by source and participant and was provided uncurated.

TCRbeta CDR3 regions were amplified from genomic DNA by means of the immunoSEQ Assay, a bias-controlled multiplex PCR. From the authors' description of their analysis: Nucleated cell counts per sample were estimated from amplification of reference gene primers within the assay. Sequence reads were collapsed and filtered to measure the absolute abundance of every unique TCRbeta CDR3 rearrangement. For each sample, productive Simpson clonality was calculated as the square root of Simpson's diversity index over productive rearrangements. Entries here come from immuneACCESS through TCRdb and include only in-frame sequences with V and J called. Some clones fail to appear in such tables; in the studies checked, an unresolved V gene covers under half of the shortfall, and the cause of the remainder is unknown. V, J and clone size are taken as reported in that table, and D and trimming were inferred from the DNA itself. This sample holds under 200,000 clones; 75% to 85% were observed only once. The ten largest clones capture more than 1.5% of the sample.

V loses 2 bases, J loses 7 bases, and the germline ends lie 10 bases apart. From the cysteine through the phenylalanine, the CDR3 covers 14 amino acids. Only the CDR3 DNA stays, 42 bases, in frame from base 1. Based on the germline V gene (reference sequence), the CDR1 and CDR2 sequences are SGHKS and YYEKEE. The chain links TRBV5-5 with TRBJ1-6; the D gene cannot be resolved reliably. The sequenced material came from peripheral blood. The TCR comes from a human donor in a cohort sampled during active COVID-19. Here the CDR3 is given as CASSFRTGNSPLHF. In nucleotides, the sequence is TGTGCCAGCAGCTTTAGGACGGGGAATTCACCCCTCCACTTT.